This TCR beta chain was captured by sequencing in a study of blood T cell repertoires in COVID-19. Across the whole study: Samples taken during acute and convalescent COVID-19 were collected in the United States, Italy and Spain. PBMCs, B-cell-depleted T cells, or T cells provided the cDNA or gDNA that made up the material.

This CDR3 is 23 amino acids long. As handled by the study authors: By means of reference gene primer amplification, nucleated cell counts were estimated. Method: immunoSEQ multiplex PCR; TCRdb's copy keeps in-frame clones and lacks some. Clone size and the V and J calls come from that table; the DNA yielded D and trimming. The sample has roughly 150,000 clones, approximately 85% seen once. What was sequenced was peripheral blood. The V and J genes are TRBV21-1 and TRBJ1-6. TRBV21-1 constitutes a pseudogene. The sequence derives from a man aged 45-65 years with acute or convalescent COVID-19. CDR3 DNA sequence: TGTGCCAGCAGCAACCGTGGGGGGAACTTCTGGGGCGTTCCCACGCCTAATAATTCACCCCTCCACTTT. It yields the protein CASSNRGGNFWGVPTPNNSPLHF.